The clone carrying this T cell receptor (beta chain) was seen a handful of times. Its antigen is as yet unknown. A second PCR, run for about 7 to 11 cycles, used a sample-barcoded 5' primer plus a J-beta primer mix. A 12-random-nucleotide template-switch adaptor tagged each cDNA molecule. MiXCR, run by TCRdb on the 5' RACE reads, gives a single entry per CDR3 protein. This table holds hundreds of thousands of distinct CDR3 sequences, more than 20% found once. The V end was cut by 0 bases, the J end by 0 bases, with 9 bases between. The length of the CDR3 is 15 residues. Germline V gene lookup returns CDR1 DFQATT and CDR2 SNEGSKA (reference sequence). This entry comes from a study of blood T cells in healthy people across ages. Regarding the study as a whole: Long-lived donors exceeded aged donors in naive CD4+ cells and diversity. Per-million-T-cell TCR beta diversity fell roughly linearly with age. Naive T cell percentage by flow cytometry tracked strongly with beta diversity.

The clonotype originates from a man aged 65 to 79 in good health. The chain couples TRBV20-1 to TRBJ1-3, with D unclear. Sequencing input: blood. CDR3 loop: CSARDPSSSGNTIYF. CDR3 bases: TGCAGTGCTAGAGATCCGAGTAGCTCTGGAAACACCATATATTTT.